This T cell receptor beta chain was profiled in a study of monozygotic twins with inflammatory bowel disease. Per the germline V gene, CDR1 is SGHTA and CDR2 is FQGNSA. This CDR3 has 15 amino acids. Molecular identifiers with 6-nucleotide sample barcodes were added during cDNA synthesis via template switching. TCRdb re-called the 5' RACE reads and shows each CDR3 protein once, DNA omitted. The table lists approximately 400,000 distinct CDR3 sequences. Overall study results and limits: Evidence did not back any single strong signal or clonotype linked to IBD.

Note on this clonotype: The target antigen is unknown.

Sequencing used blood. This sequence joins TRBV7-2 and TRBJ1-5; with no DNA, the TCRdb D assignment of TRBD1 cannot be verified. The clonotype originates from a human donor with ulcerative colitis or Crohn's disease, or a healthy co-twin of an affected twin (not recorded which). CDR3 sequence reads: CASSLYPGPNQPQHF.